This TCR beta chain was sequenced during a study of neurological immune-mediated disorders. General study findings and limits: The highest TCR clonal expansion occurred in HTLV-1-associated myelopathy; multiple sclerosis fell below healthy controls.

This clonotype was observed at least ten times. The antigen is undetermined. As for time point: longitudinal time-point 3. PBMCs stored at -80 C, 2 million in total, were the source of the unsorted libraries. The cDNA was synthesized by means of template-switch 5'RACE, which was carried out with 10-nucleotide random UMIs. TCRdb analysed the 5' RACE reads with MiXCR anew, one entry per CDR3 protein. The table has about 50,000 distinct CDR3 sequences, roughly 8.3% seen once. J was trimmed by 4 bases and V by 0 bases; bases with no gene match: 4. The CDR3 has 16 amino acids. The germline CDR1 and CDR2 sequences are SGHRS and YFSETQ.

Sequencing input: PBMCs. The chain combines TRBV5-1 with TRBJ1-5, with 10 bases aligning to TRBD1. This clonotype was sampled from a woman between 40 and 50 years old in good health. In nucleotides, the CDR3 is TGCGCCAGCAGCTTGGCCGGGACAGGGGATAATCAGCCCCAGCATTTT. Amino acids: CASSLAGTGDNQPQHF.